In its sample, the clone carrying this T cell receptor (beta chain) was seen a few times. The TCR beta CDR3 regions underwent amplification using RNA transcripts as the source. The HTBI primer set served for first-round RT-PCR of the TCR CDR3. TCRdb used MiXCR to reprocess the multiplex PCR reads, holding one entry per CDR3 protein. The sample shows approximately 200,000 distinct CDR3 sequences, roughly 18% of them seen only once. This record belongs to a study of T cells in Graves' hyperthyroidism and ophthalmopathy. This TCR was recovered from a middle-aged man with Graves' hyperthyroidism. Sequencing used blood.

The CDR3 coding sequence is TGTGCCAGCAGCCTCTTTGGGGCACAAGAGACCCAGTACTTC. It translates to CASSLFGAQETQYF. The V and J genes are TRBV9 and TRBJ2-5; maybe TRBD1 (5 bases). The CDR3 sequence is 14 residues long. CDR1 and CDR2 from the germline V gene are SGDLS and YYNGEE. V lost 4 bases and J lost 2, with 12 bases in between.